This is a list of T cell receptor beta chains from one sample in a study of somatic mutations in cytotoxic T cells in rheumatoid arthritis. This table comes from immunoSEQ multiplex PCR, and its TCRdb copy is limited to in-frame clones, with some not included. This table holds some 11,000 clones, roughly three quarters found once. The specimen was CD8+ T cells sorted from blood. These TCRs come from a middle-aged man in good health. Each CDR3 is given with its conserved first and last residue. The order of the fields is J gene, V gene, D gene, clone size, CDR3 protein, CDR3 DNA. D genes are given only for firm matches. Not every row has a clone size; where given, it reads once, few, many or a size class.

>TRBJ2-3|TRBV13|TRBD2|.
CASSFSNSGPRTDTQYF
TGTGCCAGCAGCTTTTCCAATAGCGGGCCACGAACAGATACGCAGTATTTT
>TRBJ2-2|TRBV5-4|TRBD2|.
CASSLAGTSVSTGELFF
TGTGCCAGCAGCTTGGCCGGGACTAGCGTATCCACCGGGGAGCTGTTTTTT
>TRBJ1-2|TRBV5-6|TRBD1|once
CASRNGQVPGYTF
TGTGCCAGCAGGAACGGACAGGTGCCTGGCTACACCTTC
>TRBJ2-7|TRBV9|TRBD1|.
CASSVEGQARYEQYF
TGTGCCAGCAGCGTAGAGGGACAGGCTCGATACGAGCAGTACTTC
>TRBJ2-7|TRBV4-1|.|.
CASSHTLSYEQYF
TGCGCCAGCAGCCACACACTGTCCTACGAGCAGTACTTC
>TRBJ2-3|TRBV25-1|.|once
CATQRWGAADTQYF
TGTGCCACCCAAAGATGGGGGGCGGCAGATACGCAGTATTTT
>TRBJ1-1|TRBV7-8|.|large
CASSFPPSVERYTEAFF
TGTGCCAGCAGCTTCCCCCCTTCCGTCGAACGCTACACTGAAGCTTTCTTT
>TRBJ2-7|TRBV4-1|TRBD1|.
CASSQLPGQGYEQYF
TGCGCCAGCAGCCAGCTCCCGGGACAGGGGTACGAGCAGTACTTC
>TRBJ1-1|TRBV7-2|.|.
CASSSPGPEAFF
TGTGCCAGCAGCTCCCCAGGCCCTGAAGCTTTCTTT
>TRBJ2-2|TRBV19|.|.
CASSIGTANTGELFF
TGTGCCAGTAGTATAGGGACAGCGAACACCGGGGAGCTGTTTTTT
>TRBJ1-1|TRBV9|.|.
CASSSGQNTEAFF
TGTGCCAGCAGCTCCGGACAGAACACTGAAGCTTTCTTT
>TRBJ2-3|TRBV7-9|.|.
CASSLRQGLTDTQYF
TGTGCCAGCAGCTTAAGGCAGGGCCTCACAGATACGCAGTATTTT
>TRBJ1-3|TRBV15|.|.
CATSRDRGPGNTIYF
TGTGCCACCAGCAGAGATAGGGGTCCCGGAAACACCATATATTTT
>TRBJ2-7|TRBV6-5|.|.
CASSLGPPFEQYF
TGTGCCAGCAGTCTCGGGCCGCCCTTCGAGCAGTACTTC
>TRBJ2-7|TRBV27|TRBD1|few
CASSLGTDSYEQYF
TGTGCCAGCAGTTTAGGGACAGACTCCTACGAGCAGTACTTC
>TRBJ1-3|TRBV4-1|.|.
CASSQEGGNTIYF
TGCGCCAGCAGCCAAGAGGGTGGAAACACCATATATTTT
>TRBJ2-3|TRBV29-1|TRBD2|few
CSVERGASGVPDTQYF
TGCAGCGTTGAAAGAGGGGCTAGCGGGGTGCCAGATACGCAGTATTTT
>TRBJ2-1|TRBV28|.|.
CASKEAGTYNEQFF
TGTGCCAGTAAAGAGGCAGGGACCTACAATGAGCAGTTCTTC
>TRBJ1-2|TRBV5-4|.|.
CASSLDTSNYGYTF
TGTGCCAGCAGCTTGGACACGAGTAACTATGGCTACACCTTC
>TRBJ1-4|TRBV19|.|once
CASSLANEKLFF
TGTGCCAGTAGTCTGGCTAATGAAAAACTGTTTTTT
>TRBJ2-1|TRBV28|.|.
CASSLLFDEQFF
TGTGCCAGCAGTTTATTGTTCGATGAGCAGTTCTTC
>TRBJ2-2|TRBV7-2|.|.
CASSQPLDPGELFF
TGTGCCAGCAGCCAGCCCCTCGACCCGGGGGAGCTGTTTTTT
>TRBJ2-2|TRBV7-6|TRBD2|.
CASSRGLAGDANTGELFF
TGTGCCAGCAGCCGCGGACTAGCGGGAGATGCGAACACCGGGGAGCTGTTTTTT
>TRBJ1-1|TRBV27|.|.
CASSYTTGGTEAFF
TGTGCCAGCAGTTATACGACAGGCGGGACTGAAGCTTTCTTT
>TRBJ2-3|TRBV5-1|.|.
CASSLRGRTSTDTQYF
TGCGCCAGCAGTCTTCGAGGGAGGACTAGCACAGATACGCAGTATTTT
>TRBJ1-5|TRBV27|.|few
CASSLEGEGHQPQHF
TGTGCCAGCAGTTTAGAGGGAGAGGGCCATCAGCCCCAGCATTTT